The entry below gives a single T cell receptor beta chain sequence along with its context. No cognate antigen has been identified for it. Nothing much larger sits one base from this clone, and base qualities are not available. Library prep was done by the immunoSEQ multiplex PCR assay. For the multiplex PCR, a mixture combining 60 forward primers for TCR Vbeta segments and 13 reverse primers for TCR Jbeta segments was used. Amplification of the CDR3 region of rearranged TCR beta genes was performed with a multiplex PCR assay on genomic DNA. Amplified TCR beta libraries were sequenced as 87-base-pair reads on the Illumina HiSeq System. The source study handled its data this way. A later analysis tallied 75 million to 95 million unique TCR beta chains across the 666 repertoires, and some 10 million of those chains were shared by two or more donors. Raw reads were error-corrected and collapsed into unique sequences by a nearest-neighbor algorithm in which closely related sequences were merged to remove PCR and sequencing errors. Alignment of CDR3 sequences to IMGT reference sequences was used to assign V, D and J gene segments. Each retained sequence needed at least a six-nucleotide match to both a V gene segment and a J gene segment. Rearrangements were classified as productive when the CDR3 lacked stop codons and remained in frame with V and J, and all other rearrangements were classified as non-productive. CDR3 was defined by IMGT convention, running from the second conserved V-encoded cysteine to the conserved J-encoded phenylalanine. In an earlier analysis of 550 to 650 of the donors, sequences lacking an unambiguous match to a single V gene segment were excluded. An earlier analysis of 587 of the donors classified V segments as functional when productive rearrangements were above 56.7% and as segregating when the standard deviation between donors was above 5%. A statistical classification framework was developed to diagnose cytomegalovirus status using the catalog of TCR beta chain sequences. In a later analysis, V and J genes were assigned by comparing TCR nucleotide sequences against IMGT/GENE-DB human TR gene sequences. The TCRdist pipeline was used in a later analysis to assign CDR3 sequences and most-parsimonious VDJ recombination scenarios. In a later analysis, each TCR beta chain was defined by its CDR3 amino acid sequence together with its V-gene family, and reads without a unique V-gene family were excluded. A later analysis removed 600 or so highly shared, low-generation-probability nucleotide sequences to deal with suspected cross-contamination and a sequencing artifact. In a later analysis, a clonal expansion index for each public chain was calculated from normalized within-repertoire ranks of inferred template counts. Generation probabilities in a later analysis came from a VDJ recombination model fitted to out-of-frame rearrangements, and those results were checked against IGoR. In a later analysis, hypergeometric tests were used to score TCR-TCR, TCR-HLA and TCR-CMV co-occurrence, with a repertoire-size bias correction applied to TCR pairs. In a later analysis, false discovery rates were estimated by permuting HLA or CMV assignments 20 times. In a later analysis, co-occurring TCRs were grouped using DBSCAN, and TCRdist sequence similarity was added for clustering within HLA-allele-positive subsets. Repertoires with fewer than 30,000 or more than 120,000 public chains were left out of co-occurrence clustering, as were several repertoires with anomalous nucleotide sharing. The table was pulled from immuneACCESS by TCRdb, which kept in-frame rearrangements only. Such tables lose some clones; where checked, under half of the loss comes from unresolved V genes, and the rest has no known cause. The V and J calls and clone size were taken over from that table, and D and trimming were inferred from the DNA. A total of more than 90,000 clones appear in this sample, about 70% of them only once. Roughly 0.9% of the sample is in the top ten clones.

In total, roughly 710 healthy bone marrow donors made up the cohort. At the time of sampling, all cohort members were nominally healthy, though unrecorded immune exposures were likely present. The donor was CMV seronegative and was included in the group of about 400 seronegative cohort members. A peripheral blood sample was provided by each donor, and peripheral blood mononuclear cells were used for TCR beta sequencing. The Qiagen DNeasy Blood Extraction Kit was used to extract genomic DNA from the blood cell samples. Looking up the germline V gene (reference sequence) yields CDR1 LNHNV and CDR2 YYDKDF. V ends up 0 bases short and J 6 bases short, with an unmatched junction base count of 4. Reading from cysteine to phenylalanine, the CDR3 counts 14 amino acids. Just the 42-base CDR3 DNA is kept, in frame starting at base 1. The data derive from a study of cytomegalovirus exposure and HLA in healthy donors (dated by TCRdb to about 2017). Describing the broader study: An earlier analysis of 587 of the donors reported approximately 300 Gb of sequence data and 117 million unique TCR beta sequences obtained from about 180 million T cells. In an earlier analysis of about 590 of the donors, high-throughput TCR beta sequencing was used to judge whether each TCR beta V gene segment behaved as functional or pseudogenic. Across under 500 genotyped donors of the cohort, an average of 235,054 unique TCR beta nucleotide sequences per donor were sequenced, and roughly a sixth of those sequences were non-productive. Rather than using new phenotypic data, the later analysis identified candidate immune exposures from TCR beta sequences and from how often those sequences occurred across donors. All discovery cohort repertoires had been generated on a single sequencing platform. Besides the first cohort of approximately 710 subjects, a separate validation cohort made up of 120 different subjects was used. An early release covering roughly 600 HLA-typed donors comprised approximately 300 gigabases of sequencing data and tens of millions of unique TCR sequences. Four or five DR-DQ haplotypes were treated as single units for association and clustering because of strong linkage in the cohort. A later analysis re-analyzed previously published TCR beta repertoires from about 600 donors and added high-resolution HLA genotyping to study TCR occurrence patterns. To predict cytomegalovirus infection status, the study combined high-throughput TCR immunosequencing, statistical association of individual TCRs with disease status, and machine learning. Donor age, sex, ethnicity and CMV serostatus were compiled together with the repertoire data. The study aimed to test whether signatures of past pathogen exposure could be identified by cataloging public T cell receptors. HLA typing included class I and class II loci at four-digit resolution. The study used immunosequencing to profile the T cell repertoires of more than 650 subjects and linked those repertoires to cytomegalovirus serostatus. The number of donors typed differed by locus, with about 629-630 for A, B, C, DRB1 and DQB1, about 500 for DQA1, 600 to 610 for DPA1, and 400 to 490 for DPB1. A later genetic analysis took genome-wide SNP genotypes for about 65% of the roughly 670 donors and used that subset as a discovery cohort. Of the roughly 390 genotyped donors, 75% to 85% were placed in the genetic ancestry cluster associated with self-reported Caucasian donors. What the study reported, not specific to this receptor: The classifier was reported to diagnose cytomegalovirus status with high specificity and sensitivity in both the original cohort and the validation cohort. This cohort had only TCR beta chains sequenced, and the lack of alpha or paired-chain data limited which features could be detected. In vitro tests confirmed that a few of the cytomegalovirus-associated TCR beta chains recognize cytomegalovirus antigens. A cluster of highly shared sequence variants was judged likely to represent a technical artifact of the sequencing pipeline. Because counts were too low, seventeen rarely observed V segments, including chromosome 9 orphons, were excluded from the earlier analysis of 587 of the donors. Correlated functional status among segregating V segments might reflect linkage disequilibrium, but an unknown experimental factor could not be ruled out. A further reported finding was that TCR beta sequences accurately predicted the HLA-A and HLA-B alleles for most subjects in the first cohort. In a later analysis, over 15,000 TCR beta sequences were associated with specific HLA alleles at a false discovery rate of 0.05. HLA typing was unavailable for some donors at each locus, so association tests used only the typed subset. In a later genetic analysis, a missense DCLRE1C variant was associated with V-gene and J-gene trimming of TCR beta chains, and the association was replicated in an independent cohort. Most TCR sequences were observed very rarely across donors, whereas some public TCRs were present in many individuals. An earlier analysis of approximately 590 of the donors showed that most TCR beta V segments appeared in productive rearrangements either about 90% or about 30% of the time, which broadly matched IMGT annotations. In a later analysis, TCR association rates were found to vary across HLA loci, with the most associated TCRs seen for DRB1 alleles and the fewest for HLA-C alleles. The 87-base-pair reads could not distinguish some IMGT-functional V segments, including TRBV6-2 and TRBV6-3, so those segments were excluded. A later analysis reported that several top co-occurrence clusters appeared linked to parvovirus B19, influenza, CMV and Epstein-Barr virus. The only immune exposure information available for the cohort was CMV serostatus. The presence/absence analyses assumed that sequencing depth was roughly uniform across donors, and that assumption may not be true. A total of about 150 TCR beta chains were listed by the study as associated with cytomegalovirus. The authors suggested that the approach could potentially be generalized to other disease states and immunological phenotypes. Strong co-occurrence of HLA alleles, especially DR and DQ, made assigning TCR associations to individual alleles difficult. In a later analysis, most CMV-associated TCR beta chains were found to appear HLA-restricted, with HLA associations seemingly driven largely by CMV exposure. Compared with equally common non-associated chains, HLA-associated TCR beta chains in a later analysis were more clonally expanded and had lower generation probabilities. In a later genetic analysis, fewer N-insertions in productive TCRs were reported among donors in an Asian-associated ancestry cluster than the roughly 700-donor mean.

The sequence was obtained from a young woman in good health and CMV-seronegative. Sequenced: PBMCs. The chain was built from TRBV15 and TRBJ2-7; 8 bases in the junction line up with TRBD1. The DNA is TGTGCCACCAGCAGAGAGCAGGGGGCTCCCGAGCAGTACTTC. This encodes CATSREQGAPEQYF.